The source of this T cell receptor beta chain is a study of cytomegalovirus exposure and HLA in healthy donors. Of note for this clone: As yet, its antigen is unknown.

Study-wide findings and caveats: Analysis was carried out at a later point, and it linked a missense DCLRE1C variant to TCR beta V- and J-gene trimming.

Vbeta (60) and Jbeta (13) primers were used in the PCR. Sequencing used immunoSEQ multiplex PCR; TCRdb keeps in-frame clones, though not all of them. The sample shows under 100,000 clones, about 70% of them seen only once. This clonotype was obtained from a human donor in good health. Sequences were obtained from PBMCs.

The CDR3 nucleotides are TGTGCCAGTAGTATAGCGTCGGAGTATCAGCCCCAGCATTTT. Protein: CASSIASEYQPQHF. V usage is TRBV19 and J usage is TRBJ1-5; unclear D gene. This CDR3 region has 14 residues. Germline V lookup: CDR1 LNHDA, CDR2 SQIVND (reference sequence). Trimming pared 1 base from V and 5 bases from J, leaving 9 bases between. The full variable domain, completed using reference TRBV19 and TRBJ1-5, is DGGITQSPKYLFRKEGQNVTLSCEQNLNHDAMYWYRQDPGQGLRLIYYSQIVNDFQKGDIAEGYSVSREKKESFPLTVTSAQKNPTAFYLCASSIASEYQPQHFGDGTRLSIL.